The clone carrying this TCR beta chain came up a few times. Every donor provided around 9.5 milliliters of peripheral blood. Together with a sample-barcoded 5' primer, a J-beta primer mix was included in a second PCR lasting roughly 7 to 11 cycles. From the 5' RACE reads, TCRdb called clonotypes with MiXCR, one entry per CDR3 protein. There are approximately 690,000 distinct CDR3 sequences in the sample; approximately 40% occur only once, and about 30% lies in the top ten. These data come from a study of blood T cells in healthy people across ages. Study-level information: Template switching caught about one barcoded beta molecule for each two T cells.

Per the germline V gene, CDR1 is SGHTA and CDR2 is FQGNSA. J was trimmed by 6 bases and V by 8 bases; bases with no gene match: 10. CDR3 length: 15 residues. The genes are TRBV7-2 and TRBJ2-3; 11 nucleotides agree with TRBD2. This TCR was sampled from a man older than 75 in good health. The sequenced material came from blood. CDR3 in amino acids: CASSVTSGSLDTQYF. DNA for the CDR3: TGTGCCAGCTCCGTCACTAGCGGGAGTTTGGATACGCAGTATTTT.